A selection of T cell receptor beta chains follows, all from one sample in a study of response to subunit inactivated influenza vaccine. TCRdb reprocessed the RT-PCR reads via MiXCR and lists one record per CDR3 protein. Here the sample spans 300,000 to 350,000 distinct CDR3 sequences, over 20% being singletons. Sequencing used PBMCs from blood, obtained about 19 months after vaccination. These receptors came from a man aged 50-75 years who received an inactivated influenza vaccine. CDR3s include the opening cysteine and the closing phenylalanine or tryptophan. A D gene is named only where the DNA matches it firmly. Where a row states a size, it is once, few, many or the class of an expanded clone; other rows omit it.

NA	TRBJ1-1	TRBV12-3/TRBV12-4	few	CASTNPDSHTEAFF	TGTGCCAGCACAAATCCTGACAGTCACACTGAAGCTTTCTTT
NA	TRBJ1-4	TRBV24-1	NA	CATSDTGTTNEKLFF	TGTGCCACCAGTGACACCGGGACAACGAATGAAAAACTGTTTTTT
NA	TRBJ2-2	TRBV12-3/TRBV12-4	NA	CASSIGGHDSSGELFF	TGTGCCAGCAGTATAGGGGGGCACGACAGCTCCGGGGAGCTGTTTTTT
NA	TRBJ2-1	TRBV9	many	CASSVGGTQQNEQFF	TGTGCCAGCAGCGTTGGGGGGACTCAACAAAATGAGCAGTTCTTC
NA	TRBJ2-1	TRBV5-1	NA	CASTSISASYNEQFF	TGCGCCAGCACCTCGATTTCCGCTAGTTACAATGAGCAGTTCTTC
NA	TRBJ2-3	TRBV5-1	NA	CASSLVLGSAQYF	TGCGCCAGCAGCTTGGTTCTGGGCAGCGCGCAGTATTTT
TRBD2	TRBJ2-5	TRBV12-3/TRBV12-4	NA	CASSFRRLADQETQYF	TGTGCCAGCAGTTTTCGGAGACTAGCGGACCAAGAGACCCAGTACTTC
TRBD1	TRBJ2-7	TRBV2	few	CASGGPGQGYEQYF	TGTGCCAGCGGGGGGCCGGGACAGGGCTACGAGCAGTACTTC
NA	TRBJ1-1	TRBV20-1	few	CSARDKSHGGSEAFF	TGCAGTGCTAGAGATAAGTCCCACGGGGGATCTGAAGCTTTCTTT
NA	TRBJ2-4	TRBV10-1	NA	CASSGAGMAAGNIQYF	TGCGCCAGCAGTGGCGCGGGGATGGCCGCTGGAAACATTCAGTACTTC
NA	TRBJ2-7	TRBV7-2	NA	CASSSYIPYEQYF	TGTGCCAGCAGCTCTTATATACCCTACGAGCAGTACTTC
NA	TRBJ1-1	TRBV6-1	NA	CASSDRPDTEAFF	TGTGCCAGCAGTGACCGGCCAGACACTGAAGCTTTCTTT
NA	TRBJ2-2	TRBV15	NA	CATSRESGDTGELFF	TGTGCCACCAGCAGAGAATCGGGAGACACCGGGGAGCTGTTTTTT
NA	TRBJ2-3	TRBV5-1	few	CASSLAGITDTQYF	TGCGCCAGCAGCTTGGCCGGCATCACAGATACGCAGTATTTT
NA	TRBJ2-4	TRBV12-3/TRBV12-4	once	CASSLEGVKNIQYF	TGTGCCAGCAGTTTGGAGGGGGTCAAAAACATTCAGTACTTC
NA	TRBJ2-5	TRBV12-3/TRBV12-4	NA	CASSFRVNQETQYF	TGTGCCAGCAGTTTTCGGGTAAACCAAGAGACCCAGTACTTC
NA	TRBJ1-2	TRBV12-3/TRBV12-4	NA	CASSFGGVPYGYTF	TGTGCCAGCAGTTTCGGGGGCGTACCCTATGGCTACACCTTC
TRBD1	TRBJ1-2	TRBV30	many	CAWTLRDRIHGYTF	TGTGCCTGGACTCTCCGGGACAGGATTCATGGCTACACCTTC
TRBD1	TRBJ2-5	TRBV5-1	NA	CASSLASGGWQETQYF	TGCGCCAGCAGCTTGGCTTCAGGGGGCTGGCAAGAGACCCAGTACTTC
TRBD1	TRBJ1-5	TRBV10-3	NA	CAIGGQNNQPQHF	TGTGCCATTGGGGGACAGAACAATCAGCCCCAGCATTTT
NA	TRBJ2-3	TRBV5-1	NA	CASSRRGGTDTQYF	TGCGCCAGTAGTCGGAGGGGCGGAACAGATACGCAGTATTTT
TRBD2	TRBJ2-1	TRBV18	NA	CASSTTSGYNEQFF	TGTGCCAGCTCAACGACTAGCGGGTACAATGAGCAGTTCTTC
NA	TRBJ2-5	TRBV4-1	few	CASSQSGYQETQYF	TGCGCCAGCAGCCAATCTGGCTACCAAGAGACCCAGTACTTC
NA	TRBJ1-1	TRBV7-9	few	CASSLKKGEVTNTEAFF	TGTGCCAGCAGCTTAAAAAAGGGAGAAGTAACGAACACTGAAGCTTTCTTT
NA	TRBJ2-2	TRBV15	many	CATTLSGNTGELFF	TGTGCCACCACACTTTCAGGGAACACCGGGGAGCTGTTTTTT
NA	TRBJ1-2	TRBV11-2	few	CASSTHRAGRYYGYTF	TGTGCCAGCAGCACGCACAGGGCGGGGAGGTACTATGGCTACACCTTC
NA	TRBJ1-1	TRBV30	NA	CAWSVGGKAFF	TGTGCCTGGAGTGTGGGCGGGAAAGCTTTCTTT
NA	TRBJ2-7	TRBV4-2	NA	CASSQAIGREKSYGYEQYF	TGTGCCAGCAGCCAAGCGATCGGCAGGGAGAAGTCTTACGGATACGAGCAGTACTTC
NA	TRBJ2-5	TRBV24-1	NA	CATSAPGGGETQYF	TGTGCCACCAGTGCTCCCGGGGGTGGGGAGACCCAGTACTTC
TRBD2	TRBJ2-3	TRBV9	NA	CASSEGGSYSTDTQYF	TGTGCCAGCAGCGAGGGAGGGTCCTACAGCACAGATACGCAGTATTTT
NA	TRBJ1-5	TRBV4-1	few	CASSQVLVPAGLGNQPQHF	TGCGCCAGCAGCCAAGTATTAGTGCCGGCAGGGCTTGGCAATCAGCCCCAGCATTTT
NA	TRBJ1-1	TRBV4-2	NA	CASSPLTANTEAFF	TGTGCCAGCAGCCCGCTTACGGCGAACACTGAAGCTTTCTTT
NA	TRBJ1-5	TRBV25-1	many	CASSDAGKQPQHF	TGTGCCAGCAGTGACGCAGGGAAACAGCCCCAGCATTTT
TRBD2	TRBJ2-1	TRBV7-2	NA	CASSLLAGDWNEQFF	TGTGCCAGCAGCTTACTAGCGGGAGATTGGAATGAGCAGTTCTTC
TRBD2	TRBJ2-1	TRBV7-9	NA	CASSSRPGGLDNEQFF	TGTGCCAGCAGCTCCCGACCGGGAGGTTTGGACAATGAGCAGTTCTTC
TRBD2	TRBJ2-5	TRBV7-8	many	CASSIGTSGRKETQYF	TGTGCCAGCAGCATCGGGACTAGCGGGAGAAAAGAGACCCAGTACTTC
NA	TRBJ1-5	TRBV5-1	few	CASSLARAYSNQPQHF	TGCGCCAGCAGCTTGGCCAGAGCGTATAGCAATCAGCCCCAGCATTTT
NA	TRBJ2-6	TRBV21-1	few	CASSSRDGRSRANVLTF	TGTGCCAGCAGCTCTCGGGACGGCCGCAGTAGAGCCAACGTCCTGACTTTC
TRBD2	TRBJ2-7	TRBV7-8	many	CASSLVTSGAHEQYF	TGTGCCAGCAGCTTAGTGACTAGCGGGGCTCACGAGCAGTACTTC
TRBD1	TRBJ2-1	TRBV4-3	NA	CASSLTGPNEQFF	TGCGCCAGCAGCCTGACAGGGCCCAATGAGCAGTTCTTC
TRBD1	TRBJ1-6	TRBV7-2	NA	CASSLVAGQGDLSYNSPLHF	TGTGCCAGCAGCTTAGTCGCGGGACAGGGTGATTTGTCCTATAATTCACCCCTCCACTTT
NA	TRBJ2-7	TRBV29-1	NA	CSVAEGGSYEQYF	TGCAGCGTTGCTGAGGGAGGCTCCTACGAGCAGTACTTC
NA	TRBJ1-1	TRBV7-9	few	CASSSWIDSNTEAFF	TGTGCCAGCAGCTCTTGGATCGACAGTAACACTGAAGCTTTCTTT
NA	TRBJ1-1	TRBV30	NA	CAWTHNEGKAFF	TGTGCCTGGACTCATAACGAGGGGAAAGCTTTCTTT
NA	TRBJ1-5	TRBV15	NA	CATSQREGGWRNQPQHF	TGTGCCACCAGCCAGAGGGAGGGAGGTTGGCGCAATCAGCCCCAGCATTTT
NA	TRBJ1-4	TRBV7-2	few	CASSFLGFNEKLFF	TGTGCCAGCAGCTTCTTGGGCTTTAATGAAAAACTGTTTTTT
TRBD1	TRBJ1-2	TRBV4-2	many	CASSHGQDGSYGYTF	TGTGCCAGCAGCCACGGACAGGACGGGTCCTATGGCTACACCTTC
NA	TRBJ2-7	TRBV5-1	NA	CASSFSPGSYEQYF	TGCGCCAGCAGCTTCAGTCCGGGCTCCTACGAGCAGTACTTC
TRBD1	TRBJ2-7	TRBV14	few	CASSQGTGGLQYF	TGTGCCAGCAGCCAAGGGACAGGGGGACTGCAGTACTTC
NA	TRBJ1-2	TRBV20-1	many	CSARTMGGPGKETYGYTF	TGCAGTGCTAGAACAATGGGAGGCCCAGGGAAGGAGACCTATGGCTACACCTTC
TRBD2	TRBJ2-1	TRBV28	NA	CASSSSGSSNNEQFF	TGTGCCAGCAGTTCTAGCGGGAGTTCCAACAATGAGCAGTTCTTC
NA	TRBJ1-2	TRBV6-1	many	CASTAVFLSNYGYTF	TGTGCCAGCACGGCAGTGTTCCTAAGTAACTATGGCTACACCTTC
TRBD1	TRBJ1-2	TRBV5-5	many	CASSLNRGLYGYTF	TGTGCCAGCAGCTTAAACAGGGGGCTCTATGGCTACACCTTC
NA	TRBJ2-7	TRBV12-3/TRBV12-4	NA	CASSWSYEQYF	TGTGCCAGCAGTTGGTCCTACGAGCAGTACTTC
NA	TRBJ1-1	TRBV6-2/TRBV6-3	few	CASSYGGSFTEAFF	TGTGCCAGCAGTTACGGGGGGAGCTTCACTGAAGCTTTCTTT